This section outlines one T cell receptor (beta chain) sequence together with its context. Per germline, CDR1 LGHNA and CDR2 YSLEER. The CDR3 consists of 17 residues. Trimming left V 0 bases short and J 3 bases short, with 17 bases between. PCR amplification relied on 60 Vbeta primers (plus 13 Jbeta primers). Produced via immunoSEQ multiplex PCR; TCRdb's table is partial and in-frame only. The table includes roughly 100,000 clones, about four fifths detected once. The data originate from a study of cytomegalovirus exposure and HLA in healthy donors. This chain links TRBV4-3 with TRBJ1-2; D remains unclear. The receptor comes from a male donor in good health and CMV-seropositive. Specimen: PBMCs. The CDR3 here is CASSQDLAQSLYYGYTF. The CDR3, as DNA: TGCGCCAGCAGCCAAGATCTAGCTCAGTCATTATACTATGGCTACACCTTC.